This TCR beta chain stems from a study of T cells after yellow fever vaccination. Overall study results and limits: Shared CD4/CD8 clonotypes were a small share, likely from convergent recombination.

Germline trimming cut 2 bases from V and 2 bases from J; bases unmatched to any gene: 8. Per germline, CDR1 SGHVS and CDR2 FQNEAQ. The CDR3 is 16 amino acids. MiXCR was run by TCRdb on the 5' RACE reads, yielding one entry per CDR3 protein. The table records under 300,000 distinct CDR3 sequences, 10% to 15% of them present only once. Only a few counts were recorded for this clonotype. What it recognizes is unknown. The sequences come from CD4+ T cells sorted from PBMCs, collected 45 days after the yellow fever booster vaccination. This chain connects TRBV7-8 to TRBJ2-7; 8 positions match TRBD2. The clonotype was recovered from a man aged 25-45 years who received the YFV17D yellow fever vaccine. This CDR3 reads CASSLSLREGPYEQYF. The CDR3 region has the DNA TGTGCCAGCAGCTTAAGTCTCCGGGAGGGCCCCTACGAGCAGTACTTC.